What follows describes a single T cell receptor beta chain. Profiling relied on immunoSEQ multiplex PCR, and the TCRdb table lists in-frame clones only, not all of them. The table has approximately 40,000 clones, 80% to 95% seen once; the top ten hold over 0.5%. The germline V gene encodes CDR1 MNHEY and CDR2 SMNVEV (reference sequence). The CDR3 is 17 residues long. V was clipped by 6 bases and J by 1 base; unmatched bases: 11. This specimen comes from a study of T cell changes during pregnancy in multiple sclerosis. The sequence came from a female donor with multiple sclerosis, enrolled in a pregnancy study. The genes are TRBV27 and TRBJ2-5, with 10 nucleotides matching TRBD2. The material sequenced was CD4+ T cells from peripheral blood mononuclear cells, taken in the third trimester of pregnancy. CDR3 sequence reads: CASRLCLSGRTQETQYF. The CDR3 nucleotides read TGTGCCAGCAGACTCTGCCTTAGCGGGAGGACCCAAGAGACCCAGTACTTC.